Shown below are 20 T cell receptor beta chains from a single sample sequenced in a study of T cells in localized non-small cell lung cancer. The data were produced by immunoSEQ multiplex PCR, yet TCRdb's version contains in-frame clones alone and is incomplete. Found here are roughly 30,000 clones, 88% of them singletons; the top ten hold around 4%. The sample here was peripheral blood, taken before any cancer treatment. Every receptor here comes from a woman aged 35-75 years with stage I lung adenocarcinoma.

This rearrangement joins TRBV19 to TRBJ2-4; unclear D gene. Germline CDR1 reads LNHDA; CDR2 reads SQIVND (reference sequence). The CDR3 loop spans 11 amino acids. V lost 6 bases, J lost 4 bases, and 4 bases lay in between. The CDR3 nucleotides are TGTGCCAGTAGACGAAAAAACATTCAGTACTTC. It yields the protein CASRRKNIQYF.

The rearrangement links TRBV5-1 to TRBJ1-1, with 7 bases matching TRBD1. CDR3 length: 12 amino acids. Looked up from germline, CDR1 is SGHRS and CDR2 is YFSETQ. Unmatched junction bases numbered 8, after V lost 4 bases and J lost 11 bases. The CDR3 spells CASSITGVGAFF. The DNA for the CDR3 is TGCGCCAGCAGCATTACAGGGGTCGGGGCTTTCTTT.

The chain has TRBV18 and TRBJ1-4, with D unclear. V dropped 4 bases and J dropped 3 bases, with 9 bases sitting between them. The CDR3 has 14 residues. CDR1 is KGHSH and CDR2 is LQKENI in the germline V gene. The CDR3 loop is CASSLDGPNEKLFF. For the CDR3, the DNA is TGTGCCAGCTCACTTGACGGACCTAATGAAAAACTGTTTTTT.

V and J are TRBV19 and TRBJ1-4, with TRBD1 matching over 7 bases. In germline, CDR1 is LNHDA, CDR2 SQIVND (reference sequence). J was trimmed by 2 bases and V by 6 bases; bases with no gene match: 6. The CDR3 sequence is 15 residues long. This CDR3 reads CASRISGGTNEKLFF. The CDR3 bases are TGTGCCAGTAGAATCTCAGGGGGGACTAATGAAAAACTGTTTTTT.

The chain uses TRBV19 and TRBJ1-5, with unresolved D. The CDR3 sequence is 15 residues long. Trimming stripped 3 bases from V and 7 bases from J, with 16 bases between. CDR1 and CDR2 from the germline V gene are LNHDA and SQIVND (reference sequence). The CDR3 loop is CASSIAQARRQPQHF. CDR3 DNA: TGTGCCAGTAGTATCGCTCAGGCCCGGCGGCAGCCCCAGCATTTT.

This clone has only one observation. The J gene is TRBJ2-7, the V gene TRBV5-1; maybe TRBD1 (6 bases). V gave up 4 bases and J gave up 6 bases, with 20 bases separating them. Per germline, CDR1 SGHRS and CDR2 YFSETQ. The CDR3 loop spans 15 amino acids. The CDR3: CASSTSGTKEGEQYF. DNA for the CDR3: TGCGCCAGCAGCACCTCCGGGACAAAGGAAGGCGAGCAGTACTTC.

The chain joins TRBV5-8 to TRBJ2-5; 9 nucleotides line up with TRBD2. The germline V gene has CDR1 SGHTS and CDR2 YDEGEE. The V segment lost 4 bases and the J segment 6 bases; nucleotides outside the gene matches: 7. This CDR3 contains 14 residues. As DNA, the CDR3 is TGTGCCAGCAGCCCGCGGGGGGGCGCGAAGACCCAGTACTTC. Its translation is CASSPRGGAKTQYF.

The chain employs TRBV7-2 and TRBJ1-5, with D unclear. This CDR3 is built from 12 residues. The germline V gene encodes CDR1 SGHTA and CDR2 FQGNSA. Trimming left V 4 bases short and J 5 bases short, with 6 bases between. CDR3 amino acids: CASSSDYQPQHF. Here the CDR3 DNA reads TGTGCCAGCAGCTCCGACTATCAGCCCCAGCATTTT.

The rearrangement joins TRBV10-3 to TRBJ1-4, with D unresolved. This CDR3 has 13 amino acids. The germline gives CDR1 ENHRY, CDR2 SYGVKD. Trimming shortened V by 8 bases and J by 4 bases, and 11 bases separated the two germline ends. CDR3 in DNA: TGTGCCATCGGGATGGATATTAATGAAAAACTGTTTTTT. Amino acid sequence: CAIGMDINEKLFF.

This chain links TRBV30 with TRBJ1-6; 9 bases match TRBD1. J lost 10 bases, V lost 8 bases, and 12 bases had no gene match. The CDR3 sequence is 14 residues long. The germline V gene has CDR1 GTSNPN and CDR2 SVGIG (reference sequence). The chain's CDR3 is CARWDRVSGSPLHF. Here the CDR3 DNA reads TGTGCCCGATGGGACAGGGTTTCTGGGTCACCCCTCCACTTT. Combining the CDR3 with reference TRBV30 and TRBJ1-6 gives the whole variable domain SQTIHQWPATLVQPVGSPLSLECTVEGTSNPNLYWYRQAAGRGLQLLFYSVGIGQISSEVPQNLSASRPQDRQFILSSKKLLLSDSGFYLCARWDRVSGSPLHFGNGTRLTVT.

The chain employs TRBV11-3 and TRBJ1-1; TRBD1 agrees at 7 bases. After removal of 5 bases from V and 2 bases from J, the junction contained 5 bases not matched to a gene. This CDR3 contains 14 residues. CDR1 is SGHNT, CDR2 YENEEA, per germline. CDR3 sequence: CASSVGGLNTEAFF. CDR3 DNA sequence: TGTGCCAGCAGCGTAGGGGGCCTCAACACTGAAGCTTTCTTT.

DNA of the CDR3: TGTGCCAGCAGCCCGGAGCGGGGGGGCCGGGATACGCAGTATTTT. This encodes CASSPERGGRDTQYF. The chain carries TRBV7-3 and TRBJ2-3, with 10 positions matching TRBD2. Germline CDR1 reads SGHTA; CDR2 reads FQGTGA. This CDR3 spans 15 amino acids. The junction had 8 bases not matched to a gene; V was cut back by 5 bases and J by 6 bases.

The chain joins TRBV27 to TRBJ1-2; 9 bases align to TRBD1. This CDR3 comprises 17 residues. CDR1 and CDR2 (germline): MNHEY, SMNVEV (reference sequence). Unmatched junction bases numbered 11, after V lost 2 bases and J lost 4 bases. CDR3 protein: CASSLGDRADPTYGYTF. The CDR3 coding sequence is TGTGCCAGCAGTTTAGGGGACAGGGCCGATCCTACCTATGGCTACACCTTC.

V usage is TRBV7-2 and J usage is TRBJ1-1; 7 bases map to TRBD1. Germline trimming cut 5 bases from V and 1 base from J; bases unmatched to any gene: 7. Germline CDR1 and CDR2: SGHTA and FQGNSA. CDR3 length equals 15 residues. The CDR3 is CASSLTGTKNTEAFF. The CDR3, as DNA: TGTGCCAGCAGCCTGACAGGGACCAAGAACACTGAAGCTTTCTTT.

The chain links TRBV29-1 to TRBJ1-5, with unresolved D. Germline CDR1 reads SQVTM; CDR2 reads ANQGSEA. Trimming stripped 4 bases from V and 1 base from J, with 11 bases between. This CDR3 is built from 14 residues. The CDR3 is CSVGLGRSNQPQHF. The CDR3 DNA sequence: TGCAGCGTTGGGCTTGGGCGAAGCAATCAGCCCCAGCATTTT.

The V and J genes are TRBV9 and TRBJ1-1, with D perhaps matching TRBD1 (6 bases). Germline-derived CDR1 and CDR2 are SGDLS and YYNGEE. V was trimmed by 0 bases and J by 0 bases, leaving 15 bases between them. The CDR3 has 17 amino acids. CDR3 residues: CASSVVEGGGLNTEAFF. CDR3 nucleotides: TGTGCCAGCAGCGTAGTTGAAGGGGGAGGCTTGAACACTGAAGCTTTCTTT.

This chain connects TRBV29-1 to TRBJ1-1; 7 bases align to TRBD1. Trimming cost V 7 bases and J 0 bases; bases outside gene matches: 8. The CDR3 is 14 residues long. Germline CDR1 reads SQVTM; CDR2 reads ANQGSEA. This chain's CDR3 is CSGGTATMNTEAFF. DNA for the CDR3: TGCAGCGGTGGGACAGCTACAATGAACACTGAAGCTTTCTTT.

The chain links TRBV9 to TRBJ1-5; TRBD1 agrees at 9 bases. V trimming: 4 bases; J trimming: 2 bases; junction bases outside the gene matches: 10. The CDR3 covers 17 residues. Germline lookup yields CDR1 SGDLS and CDR2 YYNGEE. The CDR3 DNA is TGTGCCAGCAGCCCAACGGGGACAGGGACAGGCAATCAGCCCCAGCATTTT. This gives the protein CASSPTGTGTGNQPQHF.

This chain joins TRBV30 and TRBJ2-1, with 8 positions matching TRBD1. The V gene's germline CDR1 is GTSNPN and CDR2 SVGIG (reference sequence). The CDR3 covers 16 residues. With 3 bases clipped from V and 5 bases from J, the junction kept 12 bases outside the gene matches. CDR3 nucleotide sequence: TGTGCCTGGAGGCCCATCGGGACAGGCCTAAACAATGAGCAGTTCTTC. Translating it yields CAWRPIGTGLNNEQFF.

V gene TRBV20-1 combines with J gene TRBJ2-3; the D is unclear. Per germline, CDR1 DFQATT and CDR2 SNEGSKA (reference sequence). V was cut by 4 bases and J by 1 base, with 3 bases left in between. CDR3 length equals 11 residues. In DNA form, the CDR3 reads TGCAGTGCTACCGGCACAGATACGCAGTATTTT. Translation gives CSATGTDTQYF.